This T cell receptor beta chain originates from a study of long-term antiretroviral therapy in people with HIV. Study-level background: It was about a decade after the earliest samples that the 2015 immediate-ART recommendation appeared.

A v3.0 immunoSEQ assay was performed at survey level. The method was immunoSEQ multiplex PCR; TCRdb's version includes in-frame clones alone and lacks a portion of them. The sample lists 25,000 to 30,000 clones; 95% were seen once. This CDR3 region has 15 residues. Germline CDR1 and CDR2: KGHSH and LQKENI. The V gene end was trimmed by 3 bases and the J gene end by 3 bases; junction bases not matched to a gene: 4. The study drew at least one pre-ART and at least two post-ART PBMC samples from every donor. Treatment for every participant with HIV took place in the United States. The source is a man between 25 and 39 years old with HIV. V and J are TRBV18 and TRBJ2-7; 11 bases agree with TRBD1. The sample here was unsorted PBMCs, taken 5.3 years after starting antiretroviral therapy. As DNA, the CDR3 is TGTGCCAGCTCACCTGGGACAGGGGGTTTCTACGAGCAGTACTTC. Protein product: CASSPGTGGFYEQYF.